This section outlines one T cell receptor beta chain sequence together with its context. Its target is not known. Germline V gives CDR1 SGHVS, CDR2 FNYEAQ. This CDR3 has 16 residues. With 2 bases clipped from V and 5 bases from J, the junction kept 8 bases outside the gene matches. The data originate from a study of T cells in narcolepsy. Overall study results and limits: Blood of same and different patients, but not healthy controls, reportedly held recurring autoreactive clonotypes.

Libraries were prepared by immunoSEQ multiplex PCR; TCRdb keeps only in-frame clonotypes and omits some of them. The sample yields approximately 9,400 clones, 70% seen once. The clonotype was recovered from a human donor with narcolepsy. Sequencing was carried out using CD45RA- memory CD8+ T cells from PBMCs. J is TRBJ2-2 and V is TRBV7-6, with TRBD2 identical over 7 bases. The CDR3 protein is CASSLSSGVGTGELFF. The CDR3 nucleotides read TGTGCCAGCAGCTTATCAAGCGGGGTGGGGACCGGGGAGCTGTTTTTT.